Following are 18 T cell receptor beta chains from one sample sequenced in a study of Tregs in tolerant kidney transplant recipients. Profiled with immunoSEQ multiplex PCR; TCRdb holds only in-frame clones, not every one. The sample includes 90,000 or so clones, around 90% of them seen just once. Sequenced input: CD8+ T cells from blood. The receptors stem from a human donor in good health.

The chain combines TRBV7-6 with TRBJ2-1; no reliable D call. The V end lost 0 bases, the J end lost 8 bases, and 11 bases lay between the germline ends. Germline CDR1 is SGHVS and CDR2 is FNYEAQ. This CDR3 is built from 14 residues. CDR3 coding DNA: TGTGCCAGCAGCTTAGCCGCCCTAGGCCATGAGCAGTTCTTC. This translates into CASSLAALGHEQFF.

The chain employs TRBV5-6 and TRBJ2-5, with no clear D. V dropped 0 bases and J dropped 1 base, with 4 bases sitting between them. Per germline, CDR1 SGHDT and CDR2 YYEEEE. This CDR3 has 13 amino acids. CDR3 nucleotides: TGTGCCAGCAGCTTGGGTGGCCAAGAGACCCAGTACTTC. Its translation: CASSLGGQETQYF.

This chain connects TRBV4-1 to TRBJ1-1; no firm D call. The CDR3 runs 16 residues. V dropped 0 bases and J dropped 0 bases, with 11 bases sitting between them. Germline assignment: CDR1 MGHRA and CDR2 YSYEKL. CDR3 protein: CASSQESVSMNTEAFF. DNA of the CDR3: TGCGCCAGCAGCCAAGAATCGGTCAGCATGAACACTGAAGCTTTCTTT.

DNA for the CDR3: TGTGCCAGCAGCCCCCGACAGGGGAATCCTTATGAAGCTTTCTTT. It is translated as CASSPRQGNPYEAFF. V gene TRBV11-1 combines with J gene TRBJ1-1; 8 bases match TRBD1. In germline, CDR1 is SGHAT, CDR2 FQDESV (reference sequence). This CDR3 is 15 amino acids long. Trimming removed 5 bases from V and 7 bases from J; junction bases left unmatched: 12.

This clone was recorded once. V is TRBV27 and J is TRBJ2-2; D uncertain. The CDR3 runs to 12 residues. Deletions cut 6 bases from V and 6 bases from J, with 8 bases between. Germline assignment: CDR1 MNHEY and CDR2 SMNVEV (reference sequence). Here the CDR3 DNA reads TGTGCCAGCAGACCCCAAGCCGGGGAGCTGTTTTTT. It codes for CASRPQAGELFF.

The J gene is TRBJ2-5, the V gene TRBV5-6; D is unclear. The germline V and J ends were trimmed by 1 base and 0 bases, with 7 bases remaining between them. CDR3 size: 14 residues. Germline CDR1 SGHDT, CDR2 YYEEEE. CDR3 amino acids: CASSLLRNQETQYF. CDR3 coding DNA: TGTGCCAGCAGCTTGCTCAGGAACCAAGAGACCCAGTACTTC.

The rearrangement links TRBV12-5 to TRBJ2-7; perhaps TRBD1 as D (7 bases). The ends were cut back, 0 bases at V and 2 bases at J, with 20 bases in the middle. The CDR3 length is 18 residues. Germline CDR1 and CDR2: LGHNT and FRNRAP. The CDR3 coding sequence is TGTGCTAGTGGTTTGGTAGGAGGGGGCGCGAAGGTCCCCTACGAGCAGTACTTC. Translation gives CASGLVGGGAKVPYEQYF.

The rearrangement links TRBV4-1 to TRBJ2-1; no clear D gene. The CDR3 spans 11 residues. Deletions cut 1 base from V and 12 bases from J, with 7 bases between. Germline values: CDR1 MGHRA, CDR2 YSYEKL. CDR3 sequence: CASSQAEAQFF. The CDR3 DNA is TGCGCCAGCAGCCAAGCCGAGGCGCAGTTCTTC.

The chain employs TRBV7-8 and TRBJ2-2; D possibly corresponds to TRBD1 (6 bases). CDR3 length: 15 residues. Trimming removed 2 bases at V and 6 bases at J, with 13 bases between. Per the germline V gene, CDR1 is SGHVS and CDR2 is FQNEAQ. Here the CDR3 reads CASSLRGKGSGELFF. CDR3 nucleotide sequence: TGTGCCAGCAGCTTAAGGGGGAAGGGGTCCGGGGAGCTGTTTTTT.

The chain combines TRBV2 with TRBJ2-1; TRBD1 matches 8 bases. The ends lost 2 bases at V and 15 bases at J; junction bases unmatched: 6. The CDR3 loop spans 12 amino acids. The germline gives CDR1 SNHLY, CDR2 FYNNEI. In DNA form, the CDR3 reads TGTGCCAGCAGTGAATATAGGACAGGGCTGTTCTTC. Its translation is CASSEYRTGLFF.

This chain links TRBV11-2 with TRBJ2-7, with TRBD1 identical over 8 bases. CDR1 SGHAT and CDR2 FQNNGV come from the germline V gene. Unmatched junction bases numbered 10, after V lost 3 bases and J lost 3 bases. The CDR3 runs 16 residues. The CDR3 nucleotides read TGTGCCAGCAGCTTGCGCTCAGGGACAGGAGGCTACGAGCAGTACTTC. This gives the protein CASSLRSGTGGYEQYF.

The genes are TRBV4-2 and TRBJ2-2; D gene uncertain. V was trimmed by 1 base and J by 3 bases, leaving 6 bases between them. CDR3 length: 14 amino acids. Per germline, CDR1 LGHNA and CDR2 YNFKEQ. The CDR3 spells CASSQGADTGELFF. DNA of the CDR3: TGTGCCAGCAGCCAAGGGGCGGACACCGGGGAGCTGTTTTTT.

This chain uses TRBV30 with TRBJ1-1; D remains ambiguous. V lost 5 bases, J lost 2 bases, and 9 bases lay in between. This CDR3 region has 12 residues. Looked up from germline, CDR1 is GTSNPN and CDR2 is SVGIG (reference sequence). CDR3 sequence (DNA): TGTGCCTGGGAGGCCGGTAACACTGAAGCTTTCTTT. It is translated as CAWEAGNTEAFF.

The chain has TRBV7-8 and TRBJ1-1, with D maybe TRBD1 (5 bases). The CDR3 sequence is 14 residues long. Germline CDR1 is SGHVS and CDR2 is FQNEAQ. The germline V and J ends were trimmed by 5 bases and 0 bases, with 10 bases remaining between them. CDR3 nucleotides: TGTGCCAGCAGCCACGGGGGGGTGAACACTGAAGCTTTCTTT. It yields the protein CASSHGGVNTEAFF.

This chain links TRBV27 with TRBJ2-7, with TRBD2 identical over 12 bases. The trim removed 3 bases at V and 3 bases at J, leaving 6 bases unmatched. The CDR3 contains 16 residues. The V gene's germline CDR1 is MNHEY and CDR2 SMNVEV (reference sequence). The CDR3 DNA is TGTGCCAGCAGTTTGACTAGCGGGAGTTGGTTCTACGAGCAGTACTTC. Amino acids: CASSLTSGSWFYEQYF.

The V call is TRBV6-1, the J call TRBJ1-5; D is undetermined. Germline CDR1 MNHNS, CDR2 SASEGT. This CDR3 is built from 16 residues. V lost 0 bases and J lost 0, with 9 bases in between. The CDR3 reads CASSEAQAYSNQPQHF. The DNA for the CDR3 is TGTGCCAGCAGTGAAGCGCAGGCCTATAGCAATCAGCCCCAGCATTTT.

A single count supports this clone. The chain joins TRBV19 to TRBJ2-5; possibly TRBD1 for D (6 bases). V was shortened by 1 base and J by 5 bases, with 17 bases between the two germline ends. The length of the CDR3 is 16 residues. Germline lookup yields CDR1 LNHDA and CDR2 SQIVND (reference sequence). The CDR3 reads CASSIVGGPQWETQYF. The CDR3 nucleotides read TGTGCCAGTAGTATAGTAGGGGGTCCTCAGTGGGAGACCCAGTACTTC.

About this clone itself: It is unclear where the CDR3 begins or ends on the DNA, so no DNA is shown, and the CDR3 is as TCRdb lists it. The chain employs TRBV29-1 and TRBJ1-2. Germline CDR1 is SQVTM and CDR2 is ANQGSEA. Termini included, the CDR3 measures 14 amino acids. CDR3 region: CSVPRSSSGYGYTF.